Following are 14 T cell receptor beta chains from one sample sequenced in a study of beta chain features in type 1 diabetes. Broader study findings: In all four CD4+ subsets, TCRB CDR3 length was significantly, moderately reduced in type 1 diabetes.

No cognate antigen is known for these TCRs. Investigators reverse transcribed all isolated RNA, so they sequenced expressed TCRB transcripts. Sequenced by immunoSEQ multiplex PCR; TCRdb stores in-frame clones only, minus some. Here the sample spans about 170,000 clones, approximately 8% being singletons. The material sequenced was central memory CD4+ T cells from blood. The receptors come from a man aged 18 to 29 with type 1 diabetes.

This clone was picked up a small number of times. This chain uses TRBV11-3 with TRBJ2-7, with a tentative D call TRBD1 (5 bases). Germline V CDR1 and CDR2: SGHNT, YENEEA. V lost 0 bases and J lost 4, with 7 bases in between. The CDR3 contains 13 residues. This CDR3 is CASSLEAGYEQYF. The CDR3 DNA follows: TGTGCCAGCAGCTTAGAAGCAGGGTACGAGCAGTACTTC. The full variable domain, completed using reference TRBV11-3 and TRBJ2-7, is EAGVVQSPRYKIIEKKQPVAFWCNPISGHNTLYWYLQNLGQGPELLIRYENEEAVDDSQLPKDRFSAERLKGVDSTLKIQPAELGDSAVYLCASSLEAGYEQYFGPGTRLTVT.

This clone appeared a few times. The rearrangement joins TRBV20-1 to TRBJ1-1; no reliable D call. The CDR3 is 11 amino acids. The germline V gene has CDR1 DFQATT and CDR2 SNEGSKA (reference sequence). The CDR3 is CSGTSNTEAFF. CDR3 DNA sequence: TGCAGCGGTACGTCGAACACTGAAGCTTTCTTT.

This clone was detected only a few times. This sequence joins TRBV23-1 and TRBJ2-5, with 8 bases identical to TRBD1. TRBV23-1 is annotated as an ORF whose role is uncertain. Losses at the gene ends were 8 bases for V and 4 bases for J; bases not matched to a gene: 9. The CDR3 sequence is 14 residues long. Written as DNA, the CDR3 is TGCGCCAGCCGACGACAGGGGAAGGGAGAGACCCAGTACTTC. This codes for CASRRQGKGETQYF.

This clone was seen more than once but under ten times. The chain couples TRBV28 to TRBJ2-7, with D hard to call. V lost 2 bases to trimming and J lost 6 bases, with 14 bases between them. This CDR3 has 14 residues. Germline-derived CDR1 and CDR2 are MDHEN and SYDVKM. As DNA, the CDR3 is TGTGCCAGCAGTTTAGTGTCCTATCGCCCCGAGCAGTACTTC. Amino acids: CASSLVSYRPEQYF.

The rearrangement uses TRBV20-1 and TRBJ2-3; unclear D gene. Trimming shortened V by 4 bases and J by 11 bases, and 10 bases separated the two germline ends. Germline-derived CDR1 and CDR2 are DFQATT and SNEGSKA (reference sequence). There are 10 residues in the CDR3. The CDR3 DNA is TGCAGTGCTATGAGCCTCGGGCAGTATTTT. Translating gives CSAMSLGQYF.

In this sample, this clone turned up a few times. The CDR3 protein is CASSRGGQGANEKLFF. In DNA, the CDR3 is TGCGCCAGCAGCCGGGGGGGCCAGGGAGCTAATGAAAAACTGTTTTTT. The V call is TRBV5-1, the J call TRBJ1-4, with a tentative D call TRBD1 (6 bases). CDR1 SGHRS and CDR2 YFSETQ come from the germline V gene. This CDR3 is built from 16 residues. The V and J ends lost 4 bases and 3 bases respectively, with 16 bases between them. The complete variable domain, with remaining parts taken from reference TRBV5-1 and TRBJ1-4, reads KAGVTQTPRYLIKTRGQQVTLSCSPISGHRSVSWYQQTPGQGLQFLFEYFSETQRNKGNFPGRFSGRQFSNSRSEMNVSTLELGDSALYLCASSRGGQGANEKLFFGSGTQLSVL.

The gene calls are TRBV28 and TRBJ2-1; no clear D. The ends were cut back, 5 bases at V and 4 bases at J, with 6 bases in the middle. Germline CDR1 is MDHEN and CDR2 is SYDVKM. The CDR3 extends over 12 amino acids. Here the CDR3 reads CASSGGYNEQFF. CDR3 nucleotides: TGTGCCAGCAGTGGCGGATACAATGAGCAGTTCTTC.

Only a few counts were recorded for this clone. The rearrangement links TRBV5-1 to TRBJ2-1; a weak D match, TRBD2 (6 bases). Trimming removed 4 bases at V and 0 bases at J, with 17 bases between. The V gene's germline CDR1 is SGHRS and CDR2 YFSETQ. CDR3 length equals 17 residues. The CDR3 coding sequence is TGCGCCAGCAGCACCGGACGGACTACCTTCTCCTACAATGAGCAGTTCTTC. Protein product: CASSTGRTTFSYNEQFF.

The table lists this clone with a few counts. J is TRBJ2-3 and V is TRBV25-1, with TRBD2 identical over 10 bases. The CDR3 runs to 15 residues. The J segment lost 5 bases and the V segment lost 2 bases, leaving 4 bases of the junction unmatched. Germline values: CDR1 MGHDK, CDR2 SYGVNS. In nucleotides, the CDR3 is TGTGCCAGCAGTGAACTAAGCGGGAGGGGAGATACGCAGTATTTT. Translating it yields CASSELSGRGDTQYF.

This clone was found many times. The chain combines TRBV19 with TRBJ1-6, with a weak D call TRBD1 (6 bases). Per the germline V gene, CDR1 is LNHDA and CDR2 is SQIVND (reference sequence). V was shortened by 3 bases and J by 7 bases, with 13 bases between the two germline ends. CDR3 size: 15 residues. CDR3 in amino acids: CASSMVRTVNSPLHF. The CDR3 bases are TGTGCCAGTAGTATGGTACGGACAGTCAATTCACCCCTCCACTTT.

The chain is built from TRBV6-1 and TRBJ2-2; perhaps TRBD1 as D (6 bases). The CDR3 is 14 residues long. CDR1 is MNHNS and CDR2 is SASEGT in the germline V gene. With 2 bases removed from V and 7 bases from J, the gap between germline ends came to 11 bases. The CDR3 region is CASSERTDHGELFF. The CDR3 DNA sequence: TGTGCCAGCAGTGAACGGACAGACCACGGGGAGCTGTTTTTT.

This clone was seen a handful of times. This CDR3 reads CASSLASRGQGTEAFF. The CDR3 nucleotides are TGCGCCAGCAGCTTGGCCTCCAGGGGGCAAGGGACTGAAGCTTTCTTT. The rearrangement joins TRBV5-1 to TRBJ1-1, with 8 bases lining up with TRBD1. The germline gives CDR1 SGHRS, CDR2 YFSETQ. CDR3 length: 16 residues. The J segment lost 5 bases and the V segment lost 0 bases, leaving 9 bases of the junction unmatched.

The chain uses TRBV11-2 and TRBJ2-2; D is possibly TRBD1 (5 bases). The CDR3 spans 16 residues. Trimming cost V 1 base and J 3 bases, with 12 bases left between them. Per the germline V gene, CDR1 is SGHAT and CDR2 is FQNNGV. The CDR3 sequence: CASSLGVDTDTGELFF. DNA of the CDR3: TGTGCCAGCAGCTTAGGAGTGGACACTGACACCGGGGAGCTGTTTTTT. The full variable domain, its missing parts supplied by reference TRBV11-2 and TRBJ2-2, is EAGVAQSPRYKIIEKRQSVAFWCNPISGHATLYWYQQILGQGPKLLIQFQNNGVVDDSQLPKDRFSAERLKGVDSTLKIQPAKLEDSAVYLCASSLGVDTDTGELFFGEGSRLTVL.

This clone turned up a few times. The chain employs TRBV7-9 and TRBJ2-1; 8 nucleotides line up with TRBD1. CDR3 size: 14 residues. J gave up 8 bases and V 6 bases, and 9 bases lay outside the gene matches. Germline loops: CDR1 SEHNR, CDR2 FQNEAQ (reference sequence). In DNA, the CDR3 is TGTGCCAGCAGTCGTGGACAGGGACAGGATGAGCAGTTCTTC. Protein: CASSRGQGQDEQFF.